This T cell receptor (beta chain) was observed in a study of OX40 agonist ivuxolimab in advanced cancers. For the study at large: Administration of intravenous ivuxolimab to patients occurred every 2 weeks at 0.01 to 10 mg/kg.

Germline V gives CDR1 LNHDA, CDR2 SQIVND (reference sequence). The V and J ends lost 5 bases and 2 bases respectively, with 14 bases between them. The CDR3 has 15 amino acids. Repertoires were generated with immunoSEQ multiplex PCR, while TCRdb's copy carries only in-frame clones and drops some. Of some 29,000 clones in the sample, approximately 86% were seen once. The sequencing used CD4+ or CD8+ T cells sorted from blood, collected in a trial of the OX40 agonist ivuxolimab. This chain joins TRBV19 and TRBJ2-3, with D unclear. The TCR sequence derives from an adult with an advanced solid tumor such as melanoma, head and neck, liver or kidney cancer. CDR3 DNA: TGTGCCAGTAGTGCCCTTGGCTCTAACACAGATACGCAGTATTTT. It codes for CASSALGSNTDTQYF. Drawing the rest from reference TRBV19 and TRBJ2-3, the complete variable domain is DGGITQSPKYLFRKEGQNVTLSCEQNLNHDAMYWYRQDPGQGLRLIYYSQIVNDFQKGDIAEGYSVSREKKESFPLTVTSAQKNPTAFYLCASSALGSNTDTQYFGPGTRLTVL.